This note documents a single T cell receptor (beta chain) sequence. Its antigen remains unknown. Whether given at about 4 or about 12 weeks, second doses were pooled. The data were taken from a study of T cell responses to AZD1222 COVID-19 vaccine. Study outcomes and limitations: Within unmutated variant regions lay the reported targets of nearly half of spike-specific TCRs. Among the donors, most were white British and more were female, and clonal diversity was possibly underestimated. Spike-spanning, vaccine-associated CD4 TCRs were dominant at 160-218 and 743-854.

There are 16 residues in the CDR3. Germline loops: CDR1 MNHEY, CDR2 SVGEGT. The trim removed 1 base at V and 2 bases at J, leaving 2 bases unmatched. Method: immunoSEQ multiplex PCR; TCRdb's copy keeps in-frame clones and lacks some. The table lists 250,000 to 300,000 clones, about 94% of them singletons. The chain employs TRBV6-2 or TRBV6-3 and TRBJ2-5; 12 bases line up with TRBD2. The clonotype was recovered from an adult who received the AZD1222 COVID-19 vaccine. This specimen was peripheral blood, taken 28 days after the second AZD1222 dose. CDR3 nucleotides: TGTGCCAGCAGTTACTTACTAGCGGGGGGACAAGAGACCCAGTACTTC. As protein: CASSYLLAGGQETQYF.